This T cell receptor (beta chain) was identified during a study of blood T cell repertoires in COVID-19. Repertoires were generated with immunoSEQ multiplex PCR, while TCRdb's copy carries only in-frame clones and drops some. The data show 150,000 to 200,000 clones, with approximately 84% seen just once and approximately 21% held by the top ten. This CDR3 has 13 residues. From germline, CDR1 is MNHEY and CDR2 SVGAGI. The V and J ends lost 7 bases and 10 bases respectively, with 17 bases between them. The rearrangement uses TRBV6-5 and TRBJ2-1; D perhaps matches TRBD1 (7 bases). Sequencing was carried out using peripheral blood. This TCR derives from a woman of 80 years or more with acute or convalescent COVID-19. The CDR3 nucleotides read TGTGCCAGCATAGGTCAGGGGGGACGGGAGCAGTTCTTC. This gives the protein CASIGQGGREQFF.